This T cell receptor (beta chain) was identified during a study of blood T cell repertoires in COVID-19. Study in general: From the United States, Italy and Spain came samples of acute and convalescent COVID-19. Nucleic acid was either cDNA or gDNA, and it came from T cells, B-cell-depleted T cells, or PBMCs.

While infection was still active, Seattle patients were enrolled and then followed longitudinally. Repertoires were generated with immunoSEQ multiplex PCR, while TCRdb's copy carries only in-frame clones and drops some. This sample has about 300,000 clones, with 75% to 95% found just once. This CDR3 has 14 amino acids. The germline V gene has CDR1 MNHEY and CDR2 SVGAGI. The V gene end was trimmed by 0 bases and the J gene end by 3 bases; junction bases not matched to a gene: 2. The V call is TRBV6-5, the J call TRBJ2-7, with 7 positions matching TRBD2. Sequencing was carried out using peripheral blood. The clonotype originates from a woman aged 30 to 39 with COVID-19, enrolled during active disease. CDR3 protein: CASSYSASGYEQYF. In DNA form, the CDR3 reads TGTGCCAGCAGTTACTCAGCTAGCGGCTACGAGCAGTACTTC.